This T cell receptor (beta chain) was identified in a study of cytomegalovirus exposure and HLA in healthy donors. The data were produced by immunoSEQ multiplex PCR, yet TCRdb's version contains in-frame clones alone and is incomplete. The sample contains tens of thousands of clones, around 90% of which appear only once. The J segment lost 4 bases and the V segment lost 6 bases, leaving 11 bases of the junction unmatched. Germline CDR1 SEHNR, CDR2 FQNEAQ (reference sequence). This CDR3 is built from 15 residues. What was sequenced was PBMCs. This receptor was taken from a man aged 30-40 years in good health and CMV-seronegative. This sequence joins TRBV7-9 and TRBJ2-5; 7 nucleotides agree with TRBD2. The CDR3 DNA reads TGTGCCAGCAGTCAAAACGGGGCGGGAGCAGAGACCCAGTACTTC. Translated, it gives CASSQNGAGAETQYF. Variable domain in full (rest from reference TRBV7-9 and TRBJ2-5): DTGVSQNPRHKITKRGQNVTFRCDPISEHNRLYWYRQTLGQGPEFLTYFQNEAQLEKSRLLSDRFSAERPKGSFSTLEIQRTEQGDSAMYLCASSQNGAGAETQYFGPGTRLLVL.